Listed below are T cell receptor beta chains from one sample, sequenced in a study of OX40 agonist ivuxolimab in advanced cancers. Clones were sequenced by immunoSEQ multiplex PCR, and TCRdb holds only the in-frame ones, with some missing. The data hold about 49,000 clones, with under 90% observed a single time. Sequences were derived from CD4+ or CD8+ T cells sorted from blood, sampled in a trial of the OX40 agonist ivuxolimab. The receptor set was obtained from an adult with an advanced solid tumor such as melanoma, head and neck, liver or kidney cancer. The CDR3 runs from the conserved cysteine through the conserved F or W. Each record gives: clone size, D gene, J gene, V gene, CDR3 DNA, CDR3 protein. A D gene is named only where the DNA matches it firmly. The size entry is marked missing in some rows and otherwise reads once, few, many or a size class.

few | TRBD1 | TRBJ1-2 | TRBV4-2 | TGTGCCAGCAGCCAAGAGACAGGGGGCTACTATGGCTACACCTTC | CASSQETGGYYGYTF
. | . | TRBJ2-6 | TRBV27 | TGTGCCAGCAGTTTCATAGGGGCCAACGTCCTGACTTTC | CASSFIGANVLTF
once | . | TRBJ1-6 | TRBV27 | TGTGCCAGCAGTTTATCGGGGGGGGGCTTCTATGGAAATTCACCCCTCCACTTT | CASSLSGGGFYGNSPLHF
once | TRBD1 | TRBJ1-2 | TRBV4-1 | TGCGCCAGCAGCCAAGTACTAGGGGGCGGCTATGGCTACACCTTC | CASSQVLGGGYGYTF
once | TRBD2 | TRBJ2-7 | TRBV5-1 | TGCGCCAGCAGCCATGGGACTAGCGGGAGAGGCGACGAGCAGTACTTC | CASSHGTSGRGDEQYF
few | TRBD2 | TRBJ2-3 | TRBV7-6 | TGTGCCAGCTCGGCTCTAGCGGGGGGCACAGATACGCAGTATTTT | CASSALAGGTDTQYF
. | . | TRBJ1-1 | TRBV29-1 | TGCAGCGTTGGTGGGCAATTCAACACTGAAGCTTTCTTT | CSVGGQFNTEAFF
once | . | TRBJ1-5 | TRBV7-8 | TGTGCCAGCAGCTTTGCAGGGGTTAGCAATCAGCCCCAGCATTTT | CASSFAGVSNQPQHF
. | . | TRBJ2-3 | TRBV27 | TGTGCCAGCAGCCCGGCGGCAGGCCGAGATACGCAGTATTTT | CASSPAAGRDTQYF
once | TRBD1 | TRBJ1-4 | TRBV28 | TGTGCCAGCAGTTTAGGGACAGTACCTTTGGGTCTGTTTTTT | CASSLGTVPLGLFF
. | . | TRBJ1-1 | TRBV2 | TGTGCCAGCATTAAACAGGGGAACACTGAAGCTTTCTTT | CASIKQGNTEAFF
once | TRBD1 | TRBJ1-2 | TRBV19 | TGTGCCAGTAGTCCGGGACAGGGACACTATGGCTACACCTTC | CASSPGQGHYGYTF
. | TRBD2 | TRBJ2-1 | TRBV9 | TGTGCCAGCAGCGTAGTAGCGGGAGAATACAATGAGCAGTTCTTC | CASSVVAGEYNEQFF
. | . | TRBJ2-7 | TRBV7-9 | TGTGCCAGCAGCTTGGGAGTCCTCTCCTACGAGCAGTACTTC | CASSLGVLSYEQYF
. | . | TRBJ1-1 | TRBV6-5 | TGTGCCAGCAGTCCGTCCGTGAACACTGAAGCTTTCTTT | CASSPSVNTEAFF
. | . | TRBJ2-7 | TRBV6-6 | TGTGCCAGCGGGTTACTCTCCTACGAGCAGTACTTC | CASGLLSYEQYF
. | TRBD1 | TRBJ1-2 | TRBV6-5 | TGTGCCAGCAGTTACTCGACAGGGGAGGGCTACACCTTC | CASSYSTGEGYTF
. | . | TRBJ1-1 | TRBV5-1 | TGCGCCAGCAGCTTATCAGGAGGGGCTGAAGCTTTCTTT | CASSLSGGAEAFF
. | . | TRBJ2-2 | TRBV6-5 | TGTGCCAGCAGTTACTCTCAGGGAGGCACCGGGGAGCTGTTTTTT | CASSYSQGGTGELFF
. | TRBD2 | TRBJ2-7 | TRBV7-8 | TGTGCCAGCAGCTCTTACCCGGGGGGCTACGAGCAGTACTTC | CASSSYPGGYEQYF
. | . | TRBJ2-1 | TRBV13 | TGTGCCAGCAGCTCCCCTTGGGAGGGGGAGGGCTACAATGAGCAGTTCTTC | CASSSPWEGEGYNEQFF
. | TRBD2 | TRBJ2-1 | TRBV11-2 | TGTGCCAGCAGCTTAGGAGGTTCGGGGGGGCCGGTTCATGAGCAGTTCTTC | CASSLGGSGGPVHEQFF
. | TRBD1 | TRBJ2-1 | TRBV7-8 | TGTGCCAGCAGCTTAGGACAGGGTAGCAATGAGCAGTTCTTC | CASSLGQGSNEQFF
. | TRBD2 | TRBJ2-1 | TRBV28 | TGTGCCAGCAGTCTTAGCGGGAGTGGAGGTGAGCAGTTCTTC | CASSLSGSGGEQFF
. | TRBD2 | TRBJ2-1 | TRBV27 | TGTGCCAGCAGTACACCGGGACTACTAAACAATGAGCAGTTCTTC | CASSTPGLLNNEQFF
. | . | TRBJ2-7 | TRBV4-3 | TGCGCCAGCAGCCAAGGGGCGTATAGCACCTACGAGCAGTACTTC | CASSQGAYSTYEQYF